The 29 T cell receptor beta chains given below trace back to one sample, sequenced in a study of early T cells in non-severe SARS-CoV-2 infection. TCRdb passed the 5' RACE reads through MiXCR, listing each CDR3 protein once. The sample lists approximately 35,000 distinct CDR3 sequences; under 6% were seen once. Material for sequencing was whole blood. The receptors were gathered from an adult who was a healthcare worker with PCR-confirmed SARS-CoV-2 infection or an uninfected control (not recorded which).

Many counts were recorded for this clonotype. The V call is TRBV20-1, the J call TRBJ2-5; D unresolved. The CDR3 has 18 residues. Germline assignment: CDR1 DFQATT and CDR2 SNEGSKA (reference sequence). Deletions cut 1 base from V and 4 bases from J, with 25 bases between. CDR3 region: CSARAPLLTLSILETQYF. CDR3 in DNA: TGCAGTGCTAGAGCTCCCCTCTTGACTCTTTCAATCTTAGAGACCCAGTACTTC.

CDR3 sequence (DNA): TGCAGCACCTATACGAGGGGGCGAGGGAACACTGAAGCTTTCTTT. Its translation: CSTYTRGRGNTEAFF. The chain combines TRBV20-1 with TRBJ1-1; 7 bases agree with TRBD1. CDR1 and CDR2 from the germline V gene are DFQATT and SNEGSKA (reference sequence). CDR3 length: 15 residues.

This clonotype was counted at least ten times. The V call is TRBV19, the J call TRBJ1-5, with D tentatively TRBD1 (6 bases). V was clipped by 0 bases and J by 5 bases, with 14 bases between them. From germline, CDR1 is LNHDA and CDR2 SQIVND (reference sequence). This CDR3 is 16 amino acids long. CDR3 sequence reads: CASSIDSQGGHQPQHF. The CDR3 nucleotides are TGTGCCAGTAGTATAGACTCACAGGGAGGGCATCAGCCCCAGCATTTT.

This chain links TRBV20-1 with TRBJ2-5; 9 bases map to TRBD1. Germline V lookup: CDR1 DFQATT, CDR2 SNEGSKA (reference sequence). The CDR3 is 14 residues long. With 4 bases clipped from V and 5 bases from J, the junction kept 8 bases outside the gene matches. The CDR3 DNA reads as TGCAGTGCTACCACAGGGGGCTCGGGCGAGACCCAGTACTTC. Protein: CSATTGGSGETQYF.

This clonotype was seen ten or more times. The chain recombines TRBV4-3 with TRBJ1-4; D is uncertain. Germline V gene data show CDR1 as LGHNA and CDR2 as YSLEER. V was shortened by 4 bases and J by 8 bases, with 17 bases between the two germline ends. The length of the CDR3 is 15 residues. The CDR3 coding sequence is TGCGCCAGCAGCCCAAGTCAGGTCCCGACAGAAAAACTGTTTTTT. Encoded protein: CASSPSQVPTEKLFF.

The J gene is TRBJ2-3, the V gene TRBV12-3 or TRBV12-4; D perhaps matches TRBD2 (5 bases). The CDR3 runs 13 residues. The germline V and J ends were trimmed by 6 bases and 4 bases, with 11 bases remaining between them. CDR3 residues: CASRELRADTQYF. DNA of the CDR3: TGTGCCAGCAGAGAGCTGAGGGCAGATACGCAGTATTTT.

In its sample, this clonotype was seen many times. The rearrangement links TRBV4-1 to TRBJ2-3; 7 bases fit TRBD2. CDR1 MGHRA and CDR2 YSYEKL come from the germline V gene. After removal of 4 bases from V and 2 bases from J, the junction contained 12 bases not matched to a gene. The length of the CDR3 is 17 residues. The CDR3 DNA reads as TGCGCCAGCAGCCCCCTCTCCCAGCGGGGAATCACAGATACGCAGTATTTT. Translation: CASSPLSQRGITDTQYF.

This clonotype was recorded at least ten times. This chain uses TRBV9 with TRBJ2-2, with D perhaps assigned TRBD1 or TRBD2 (7 bases each). Trimming removed 2 bases from V and 10 bases from J, with 12 bases in between. The CDR3 length is 13 residues. Germline assignment: CDR1 SGDLS and CDR2 YYNGEE. The CDR3 region is CASSVQGGTELFF. The CDR3 DNA reads as TGTGCCAGCAGCGTTCAGGGGGGGACGGAGCTGTTTTTT.

This clonotype was counted a few times. V gene TRBV12-3 or TRBV12-4 combines with J gene TRBJ1-4, with a possible D match to TRBD1 (6 bases). V lost 6 bases and J 6 bases, leaving 14 bases between the germline ends. The CDR3 runs 14 residues. In DNA, the CDR3 is TGTGCCAGCAGATTCAGGGGAACGGATGAAAAACTGTTTTTT. Amino acid sequence: CASRFRGTDEKLFF.

This clonotype appeared many times. The genes are TRBV4-1 and TRBJ1-2; D remains ambiguous. The germline gives CDR1 MGHRA, CDR2 YSYEKL. The germline V and J ends were trimmed by 3 bases and 4 bases, with 12 bases remaining between them. CDR3 size: 14 residues. CDR3 loop: CASSQGSQFYGYTF. The DNA for the CDR3 is TGCGCCAGCAGCCAGGGGTCACAGTTCTATGGCTACACCTTC.

This clonotype was observed many times. The rearrangement links TRBV29-1 to TRBJ2-5, with D possibly TRBD1 on 5 matching bases. The germline V gene has CDR1 SQVTM and CDR2 ANQGSEA. There are 12 residues in the CDR3. Trimming cost V 3 bases and J 6 bases, with 11 bases left between them. As DNA, the CDR3 is TGCAGCGTTGACCAGGGCGCGAAGACCCAGTACTTC. Its translation is CSVDQGAKTQYF. Supplemented by reference TRBV29-1 and TRBJ2-5, the full variable domain reads SAVISQKPSRDICQRGTSLTIQCQVDSQVTMMFWYRQQPGQSLTLIATANQGSEATYESGFVIDKFPISRPNLTFSTLTVSNMSPEDSSIYLCSVDQGAKTQYFGPGTRLLVL.

The sample holds a few counts of this clonotype. The chain is built from TRBV7-6 and TRBJ2-3, with D maybe TRBD2 (5 bases). The ends were cut back, 0 bases at V and 5 bases at J, with 15 bases in the middle. CDR1 is SGHVS, CDR2 FNYEAQ, per germline. This CDR3 comprises 16 residues. CDR3 loop: CASSLAVGEAGDTQYF. The CDR3 nucleotides read TGTGCCAGCAGCTTAGCGGTAGGCGAGGCGGGAGATACGCAGTATTTT.

This clonotype was found a few times. The chain has TRBV6-2 or TRBV6-3 and TRBJ2-1; 7 nucleotides line up with TRBD2. The CDR3 is 15 amino acids. Trimming removed 3 bases from V and 4 bases from J; junction bases left unmatched: 6. CDR1 and CDR2 from the germline V gene are MNHEY and SVGEGT. CDR3 coding DNA: TGTGCCAGCAGTTATGAAGCGGGATCTTACAATGAGCAGTTCTTC. Translation: CASSYEAGSYNEQFF.

Ten or more counts support this clonotype. CDR3 nucleotides: TGTGCCAGCAGCGAATTCAGAGGGGACGATGAGCAGTTCTTC. Encoded protein: CASSEFRGDDEQFF. The chain joins TRBV11-2 to TRBJ2-1; possibly TRBD1 or TRBD2 for D (5 bases each). Germline CDR1 is SGHAT and CDR2 is FQNNGV. The CDR3 covers 14 residues. The V gene lost 5 bases and the J gene lost 8 bases, with 16 bases spanning the gap. Variable domain in full (rest from reference TRBV11-2 and TRBJ2-1): EAGVAQSPRYKIIEKRQSVAFWCNPISGHATLYWYQQILGQGPKLLIQFQNNGVVDDSQLPKDRFSAERLKGVDSTLKIQPAKLEDSAVYLCASSEFRGDDEQFFGPGTRLTVL.

The chain couples TRBV11-2 to TRBJ2-5; D is uncertain. The germline V and J ends were trimmed by 4 bases and 5 bases, with 11 bases remaining between them. The CDR3 is 13 amino acids. Per germline, CDR1 SGHAT and CDR2 FQNNGV. CDR3 DNA sequence: TGTGCCAGCAGCTGGAGACGGGCGGAGACCCAGTACTTC. It specifies CASSWRRAETQYF. The full variable domain, rest sourced from reference TRBV11-2 and TRBJ2-5, is EAGVAQSPRYKIIEKRQSVAFWCNPISGHATLYWYQQILGQGPKLLIQFQNNGVVDDSQLPKDRFSAERLKGVDSTLKIQPAKLEDSAVYLCASSWRRAETQYFGPGTRLLVL.

This clonotype showed up many times. The V call is TRBV4-3, the J call TRBJ2-7; 7 bases match TRBD1. The germline V gene encodes CDR1 LGHNA and CDR2 YSLEER. This CDR3 is built from 15 residues. V shed 3 bases and J 2 bases; nucleotides not matched to a gene: 7. The CDR3 here is CASSQGSGQAYEQYF. In DNA, the CDR3 is TGCGCCAGCAGCCAGGGGTCCGGACAGGCCTACGAGCAGTACTTC.

There are many counts of this clonotype. The V and J genes are TRBV7-9 and TRBJ2-5; TRBD2 agrees at 15 bases. This CDR3 comprises 16 residues. V shed 4 bases and J 8 bases; nucleotides not matched to a gene: 8. CDR1 SEHNR and CDR2 FQNEAQ come from the germline V gene (reference sequence). In DNA, the CDR3 is TGTGCCAGCAGCTCTTCCGGGACTAGCGGGGGGCTAACCCAGTACTTC. Encoded protein: CASSSSGTSGGLTQYF.

Ten or more counts support this clonotype. The chain joins TRBV12-3 or TRBV12-4 to TRBJ2-7; tentatively, D is TRBD1 or TRBD2 (6 bases each). This CDR3 is built from 16 residues. Trimming removed 1 base at V and 6 bases at J, with 19 bases between. The CDR3 region has the DNA TGTGCCAGCAGTTTAGGAAGGGGGACGGGGGTGAGCGAGCAGTACTTC. It encodes CASSLGRGTGVSEQYF.

Only a few counts were recorded for this clonotype. A junction boundary mismatches the germline segment, possibly from a read error. This rearrangement joins TRBV15 to TRBJ2-2; the D call may be TRBD1 or TRBD2 (5 bases each). Germline values: CDR1 LNHNV, CDR2 YYDKDF (reference sequence). CDR3 length equals 15 residues. Written as DNA, the CDR3 is TGTGTCACCAGCAATCGGGACCCAAACACCGGGGAGCTGTTTTTT. Its protein is CVTSNRDPNTGELFF. The full variable domain, completed using reference TRBV15 and TRBJ2-2, is DAMVIQNPRYQVTQFGKPVTLSCSQTLNHNVMYWYQQKSSQAPKLLFHYYDKDFNNEADTPDNFQSRRPNTSFCFLDIRSPGLGDTAMYLCVTSNRDPNTGELFFGEGSRLTVL.

This clonotype was observed many times. CDR3 sequence reads: CASSQDRGQGDPEAFF. The CDR3, as DNA: TGCGCCAGCAGCCAAGATCGGGGACAGGGGGACCCTGAAGCTTTCTTT. The V call is TRBV4-3, the J call TRBJ1-1; the match to TRBD1 covers 11 bases. Germline CDR1 and CDR2: LGHNA and YSLEER. The J segment lost 6 bases and the V segment lost 0 bases, leaving 6 bases of the junction unmatched. The CDR3 totals 16 residues.

This clonotype was picked up many times. The chain is built from TRBV27 and TRBJ2-4, with a possible D match to TRBD1 (7 bases). The CDR3 covers 14 residues. The germline V gene has CDR1 MNHEY and CDR2 SMNVEV (reference sequence). V lost 5 bases and J lost 6, with 14 bases in between. Here the CDR3 reads CASSPGDRANIQYF. The CDR3 nucleotides read TGTGCCAGCAGTCCGGGGGACAGAGCAAACATTCAGTACTTC.

The sample holds a few counts of this clonotype. The chain links TRBV7-2 to TRBJ2-3, with 13 bases aligning to TRBD2. Germline V gene lookup returns CDR1 SGHTA and CDR2 FQGNSA. With V trimmed by 5 bases and J by 5 bases, 7 bases remained unmatched. The CDR3 length is 16 residues. The DNA of the CDR3 is TGTGCCAGCAGCCCCTGGACTAGCGGGGGATTAGATACGCAGTATTTT. Translation: CASSPWTSGGLDTQYF.

This clonotype showed up many times. The chain joins TRBV18 to TRBJ1-3, with TRBD1 as a possible D gene (5 bases). Trimming cost V 3 bases and J 7 bases, with 25 bases left between them. CDR3 length: 18 residues. The germline gives CDR1 KGHSH, CDR2 LQKENI. The CDR3 protein is CASSPIRSPGGETNTIYF. The CDR3, as DNA: TGTGCCAGCTCACCCATTCGGTCCCCCGGAGGGGAGACGAACACCATATATTTT. Looking up the rest from reference TRBV18 and TRBJ1-3 gives the full variable domain: NAGVMQNPRHLVRRRGQEARLRCSPMKGHSHVYWYRQLPEEGLKFMVYLQKENIIDESGMPKERFSAEFPKEGPSILRIQQVVRGDSAAYFCASSPIRSPGGETNTIYFGEGSWLTVV.

This clonotype was counted at least ten times. This chain connects TRBV6-2 or TRBV6-3 to TRBJ2-1; 8 bases fit TRBD2. The CDR3 contains 18 residues. CDR1 and CDR2 from the germline V gene are MNHEY and SVGEGT. Trimming removed 4 bases from V and 5 bases from J; junction bases left unmatched: 16. This CDR3 reads CASSSSSGGYLPHNEQFF. CDR3 nucleotides: TGTGCCAGCAGTTCTTCAAGCGGGGGCTACCTCCCCCACAATGAGCAGTTCTTC.

This clonotype was counted ten times or more. The chain is built from TRBV7-9 and TRBJ2-7; the D gene is possibly TRBD2 (5 bases). Germline CDR1 SEHNR, CDR2 FQNEAQ (reference sequence). Trimming left V 3 bases short and J 6 bases short, with 18 bases between. The CDR3 has 15 amino acids. CDR3 amino acids: CASSFILRTPSEQYF. The CDR3, as DNA: TGTGCCAGCAGCTTTATATTACGGACTCCTTCCGAGCAGTACTTC. The whole variable domain, remainder taken from reference TRBV7-9 and TRBJ2-7, is DTGVSQNPRHKITKRGQNVTFRCDPISEHNRLYWYRQTLGQGPEFLTYFQNEAQLEKSRLLSDRFSAERPKGSFSTLEIQRTEQGDSAMYLCASSFILRTPSEQYFGPGTRLTVT.

The chain has TRBV7-2 and TRBJ2-5; TRBD2 agrees at 8 bases. The CDR3 covers 13 residues. Germline V gives CDR1 SGHTA, CDR2 FQGNSA. After removal of 5 bases from V and 5 bases from J, the junction contained 4 bases not matched to a gene. CDR3 sequence (DNA): TGTGCCAGCAGCCCCTCTAGCGGGGAGACCCAGTACTTC. It encodes CASSPSSGETQYF. Drawing the rest from reference TRBV7-2 and TRBJ2-5, the complete variable domain is GAGVSQSPSNKVTEKGKDVELRCDPISGHTALYWYRQSLGQGLEFLIYFQGNSAPDKSGLPSDRFSAERTGGSVSTLTIQRTQQEDSAVYLCASSPSSGETQYFGPGTRLLVL.

This clonotype was counted at least ten times. This chain links TRBV20-1 with TRBJ2-3, with 11 bases identical to TRBD2. Germline trimming cut 5 bases from V and 5 bases from J; bases unmatched to any gene: 6. The CDR3 sequence is 14 residues long. CDR1 and CDR2 from the germline V gene are DFQATT and SNEGSKA (reference sequence). CDR3 loop: CSAVAGGPIDTQYF. CDR3 bases: TGCAGTGCTGTAGCGGGGGGGCCGATAGATACGCAGTATTTT.

This clonotype was seen many times. This chain joins TRBV7-2 and TRBJ2-4; D uncertain. Germline V lookup: CDR1 SGHTA, CDR2 FQGNSA. V lost 1 base, J lost 14 bases, and 15 bases lay in between. CDR3 length equals 13 residues. CDR3 sequence reads: CASSLGRPTPKYF. As DNA, the CDR3 is TGTGCCAGCAGCTTAGGGCGACCAACCCCCAAGTACTTC.

The gene calls are TRBV7-8 and TRBJ2-1; 8 bases map to TRBD2. Unmatched junction bases numbered 14, after V lost 7 bases and J lost 9 bases. Germline CDR1 SGHVS, CDR2 FQNEAQ. This CDR3 comprises 15 residues. The CDR3 bases are TGTGCCAGCATCGAGGCGGGGACTAGTCACGCTGAGCAGTTCTTC. Protein product: CASIEAGTSHAEQFF.